Listed here are 4 T cell receptor beta chains from one sample, sequenced in a study of T cell responses to AZD1222 COVID-19 vaccine. Some clones are missing from TCRdb's copy, which holds only in-frame ones; the method was immunoSEQ multiplex PCR. The sample holds 150,000 to 200,000 clones, 88% seen once. This sample comprised peripheral blood, obtained 28 days after the second AZD1222 dose. The origin of the receptors is an adult who received the AZD1222 COVID-19 vaccine.

The table lists this clone with a count of one. This chain connects TRBV27 to TRBJ1-2; D call uncertain. V was clipped by 3 bases and J by 2 bases, with 7 bases between them. Germline CDR1 and CDR2: MNHEY and SMNVEV (reference sequence). The CDR3 is 13 amino acids. CDR3 nucleotides: TGTGCCAGCAGTTTTTGGCAAAACTATGGCTACACCTTC. Encoded protein: CASSFWQNYGYTF.

CDR3 in amino acids: CASSFSVTEAFF. CDR3 DNA: TGTGCCAGCAGTTTTTCTGTAACTGAAGCTTTCTTT. The chain employs TRBV12-3 or TRBV12-4 and TRBJ1-1; D uncertain. V was clipped by 3 bases and J by 5 bases, with 7 bases between them. This CDR3 has 12 residues.

This clone was recorded a few times. This CDR3 reads CASSLAASGGRYEQYF. The DNA for the CDR3 is TGTGCCAGCAGCTTAGCCGCCAGCGGGGGTCGCTACGAGCAGTACTTC. This chain uses TRBV7-9 with TRBJ2-7; TRBD2 aligns across 8 bases. V trimming: 0 bases; J trimming: 3 bases; junction bases outside the gene matches: 7. The CDR3 covers 16 residues. Germline assignment: CDR1 SEHNR and CDR2 FQNEAQ (reference sequence).

V usage is TRBV2 and J usage is TRBJ2-2; D not resolved. The CDR3 extends over 16 amino acids. Looked up from germline, CDR1 is SNHLY and CDR2 is FYNNEI. Trimming removed 2 bases from V and 0 bases from J, with 10 bases in between. CDR3 sequence reads: CASSEIGTANTGELFF. DNA for the CDR3: TGTGCCAGCAGTGAAATAGGAACCGCGAACACCGGGGAGCTGTTTTTT.